A selection of T cell receptor beta chains follows, all from one sample in a study of STAT5B mutations in CD4+ large granular lymphocyte leukemia. Profiled with immunoSEQ multiplex PCR; TCRdb holds only in-frame clones, not every one. The sample records tens of thousands of clones, approximately 74% being singletons. The source material was CD4+ T cells from blood buffy coats. The receptors here all came from a human donor in good health. Each CDR3 is given with its conserved first and last residue. The D gene is left open where the match is weak. Expanded clones get a size class; other rows say once, few or many, or leave the size out.

clone_size j_call d_call v_call cdr3_aa cdr3_nt
- TRBJ2-2 - TRBV6-1 CASSESRVTGELFF TGTGCCAGCAGTGAAAGTCGGGTCACCGGGGAGCTGTTTTTT
- TRBJ2-5 - TRBV5-4 CASSPPAGTQYF TGTGCCAGCAGCCCACCGGCGGGGACCCAGTACTTC
- TRBJ1-2 - TRBV7-2 CASSLGVGNYGYTF TGTGCCAGCAGCTTAGGGGTGGGCAACTATGGCTACACCTTC
- TRBJ2-6 TRBD1 TRBV5-1 CASSPDRGPISGANVLTF TGCGCCAGCAGCCCGGACAGGGGTCCGATCTCTGGGGCCAACGTCCTGACTTTC
- TRBJ2-3 - TRBV6-5 CASRRDTPGADTQYF TGTGCCAGCAGAAGGGACACCCCGGGGGCAGATACGCAGTATTTT
- TRBJ2-7 - TRBV18 CASSDSYEQYF TGTGCCAGTTCTGACTCCTACGAGCAGTACTTC
- TRBJ2-5 - TRBV4-1 CASSQDGLGTVGETQYF TGCGCCAGCAGCCAAGATGGATTAGGTACAGTTGGAGAGACCCAGTACTTC
- TRBJ2-1 TRBD2 TRBV19 CASSLWTSDYNEQFF TGTGCCAGTTCCTTATGGACTAGCGACTACAATGAGCAGTTCTTC
- TRBJ2-1 - TRBV2 CASSVSFNNEQFF TGTGCCAGCAGTGTCTCGTTCAACAATGAGCAGTTCTTC
- TRBJ2-3 TRBD2 TRBV7-2 CASSRGGRTLRGTQYF TGTGCCAGCAGCCGGGGAGGGAGGACCCTTAGGGGTACGCAGTATTTT
- TRBJ2-7 - TRBV5-6 CASSNRFRSQSYEQYF TGTGCCAGCAGTAACAGGTTTAGGTCCCAATCCTACGAGCAGTACTTC
- TRBJ2-1 - TRBV11-3 CASSSAGGQPSYNEQFF TGTGCCAGCAGCTCCGCCGGGGGCCAACCCTCCTACAATGAGCAGTTCTTC
once TRBJ1-2 - TRBV6-4 CASSVWGLAGGYTF TGTGCCAGCAGTGTTTGGGGCCTAGCTGGGGGCTACACCTTC
- TRBJ2-5 - TRBV28 CASSFSGGLGSLAETQYF TGTGCCAGCAGTTTTTCAGGGGGGCTAGGTTCGTTGGCTGAGACCCAGTACTTC
- TRBJ2-1 - TRBV5-4 CASSLGRGSSFNEQFF TGTGCCAGCAGCTTAGGTCGGGGGTCCTCCTTTAATGAGCAGTTCTTC
- TRBJ2-5 - TRBV15 CATSLGGNQETQYF TGTGCCACCAGCTTAGGGGGGAATCAAGAGACCCAGTACTTC
- TRBJ2-7 - TRBV11-2 CASSLDLVVGGYEQYF TGTGCCAGCAGCTTAGACTTGGTGGTGGGGGGCTACGAGCAGTACTTC
- TRBJ2-1 TRBD2 TRBV4-2 CASSPKGLAGGDQNEQFF TGTGCCAGCAGCCCTAAGGGACTAGCGGGAGGGGATCAAAATGAGCAGTTCTTC
few TRBJ2-4 - TRBV4-1 CASSSPTVAKNIQYF TGCGCCAGCAGCTCCCCGACCGTAGCCAAAAACATTCAGTACTTC
- TRBJ2-2 - TRBV2 CASSVDDTGELFF TGTGCCAGCAGTGTGGACGACACCGGGGAGCTGTTTTTT
- TRBJ2-1 TRBD2 TRBV5-1 CASSFSSGSWDNEQFF TGCGCCAGCAGCTTTTCTAGCGGGAGTTGGGACAATGAGCAGTTCTTC
few TRBJ1-5 TRBD1 TRBV7-2 CASSLDNQGGNQPQHF TGTGCCAGCAGCTTAGACAACCAGGGGGGAAACCAGCCCCAGCATTTT
- TRBJ2-7 - TRBV7-9 CASSSRQSSYEQYF TGTGCCAGCAGCTCCCGACAGAGCTCCTACGAGCAGTACTTC
- TRBJ2-7 TRBD1 TRBV6-1 CASKPQGAVYEQYF TGTGCCAGCAAGCCACAGGGGGCTGTCTACGAGCAGTACTTC
- TRBJ2-3 TRBD2 TRBV7-9 CASSLGVAGGHTDTQYF TGTGCCAGCAGCTTAGGGGTAGCGGGGGGCCACACAGATACGCAGTATTTT
- TRBJ2-5 TRBD2 TRBV30 CAWSVLVGGGAGETQYF TGTGCCTGGAGTGTACTTGTGGGCGGGGGGGCTGGAGAGACCCAGTACTTC
- TRBJ2-5 - TRBV28 CASSLEQGGFGETQYF TGTGCCAGCAGTTTGGAACAGGGTGGGTTCGGGGAGACCCAGTACTTC
- TRBJ2-3 TRBD2 TRBV19 CASGLAETTDTQYF TGTGCCAGCGGACTAGCGGAGACCACAGATACGCAGTATTTT
- TRBJ2-2 TRBD1 TRBV19 CAIEGQTNTGELFF TGTGCCATTGAGGGACAGACGAACACCGGGGAGCTGTTTTTT
once TRBJ2-1 TRBD2 TRBV11-2 CASSLRLAGGPSWEQFF TGTGCCAGCAGCTTGCGACTAGCGGGAGGGCCGTCTTGGGAGCAGTTCTTC
- TRBJ2-1 TRBD2 TRBV2 CASRGTSGGRYNEQFF TGTGCCAGCAGGGGGACTAGCGGGGGGAGATACAATGAGCAGTTCTTC
- TRBJ1-3 - TRBV27 CASRPGGSGNTIYF TGTGCCAGCAGGCCGGGGGGCTCTGGAAACACCATATATTTT
- TRBJ1-2 TRBD1 TRBV9 CASSNKQGILGYTF TGTGCCAGCAGCAACAAACAGGGGATTCTTGGCTACACCTTC
- TRBJ1-1 TRBD1 TRBV19 CASSNTGGVESTEAFF TGTGCCAGTAGTAACACAGGGGGCGTCGAGAGCACTGAAGCTTTCTTT
few TRBJ1-4 TRBD1 TRBV5-1 CASSEQQGARVEKLFF TGCGCCAGCAGCGAACAACAGGGGGCGCGGGTTGAAAAACTGTTTTTT
- TRBJ2-5 - TRBV29-1 CSVETLTGPHTETQYF TGCAGCGTCGAGACCCTGACAGGACCCCACACAGAGACCCAGTACTTC
- TRBJ2-2 TRBD2 TRBV4-3 CASSQGIAGGSGGELFF TGCGCCAGCAGCCAGGGGATAGCGGGAGGGTCGGGCGGGGAGCTGTTTTTT
- TRBJ1-4 - TRBV5-6 CASSPRTTTNEKLFF TGTGCCAGCAGCCCACGGACAACAACTAATGAAAAACTGTTTTTT
- TRBJ1-4 TRBD1 TRBV5-1 CASGDRAGVANEKLFF TGCGCCAGCGGGGACAGAGCCGGGGTGGCTAATGAAAAACTGTTTTTT
- TRBJ2-5 - TRBV7-9 CASSLGASPETQYF TGTGCCAGCAGCTTGGGCGCCAGCCCAGAGACCCAGTACTTC
- TRBJ2-5 TRBD1 TRBV7-9 CASSEGTGGYQETQYF TGTGCCAGCAGCGAAGGGACAGGGGGATACCAAGAGACCCAGTACTTC
once TRBJ2-5 - TRBV2 CASSDVGALGTQYF TGTGCCAGCAGTGATGTGGGGGCGCTAGGGACCCAGTACTTC
few TRBJ1-1 - TRBV7-2 CASSEFNEAFF TGTGCCAGCAGCGAATTTAATGAAGCTTTCTTT
few TRBJ1-5 - TRBV7-9 CASSLAGGKQPQHF TGTGCCAGCAGCTTGGCGGGGGGCAAACAGCCCCAGCATTTT
- TRBJ2-7 - TRBV9 CASSVDGLYLSEQYF TGTGCCAGCAGCGTAGATGGGCTATACCTTTCCGAGCAGTACTTC
few TRBJ1-1 - TRBV30 CAWSVLGQRGRAFF TGTGCCTGGAGTGTCCTAGGACAGCGAGGAAGGGCTTTCTTT
- TRBJ1-6 - TRBV11-2 CASSLGRRPDSPLHF TGTGCCAGCAGCTTAGGACGGCGTCCGGATTCACCCCTCCACTTT
- TRBJ2-3 - TRBV11-3 CASSATIYTQYF TGTGCCAGCAGCGCGACTATATATACGCAGTATTTT
- TRBJ2-1 TRBD2 TRBV6-6 CASSWVTSGVNNEQFF TGTGCCAGCAGTTGGGTAACTAGCGGAGTAAACAATGAGCAGTTCTTC
once TRBJ2-1 - TRBV7-2 CASSLAWSAGPYNEQFF TGTGCCAGCAGCTTAGCATGGTCCGCAGGCCCCTACAATGAGCAGTTCTTC
- TRBJ1-1 - TRBV19 CASSAKASGDTEAFF TGTGCCAGTAGTGCGAAAGCTAGTGGAGACACTGAAGCTTTCTTT
once TRBJ1-5 TRBD1 TRBV7-8 CASSPLTGLSNQPQHF TGTGCCAGCAGCCCCTTGACAGGGTTGAGCAATCAGCCCCAGCATTTT
- TRBJ2-1 - TRBV20-1 CSASYNEQFF TGCAGTGCTAGCTACAATGAGCAGTTCTTC
- TRBJ2-5 - TRBV7-6 CASSFSPSAQLPIETQYF TGTGCCAGCAGCTTCTCCCCGTCTGCCCAGCTCCCTATAGAGACCCAGTACTTC
- TRBJ2-3 TRBD1 TRBV28 CASSTVRDRGAADTQYF TGTGCCAGCAGTACAGTCCGGGACAGGGGTGCGGCGGATACGCAGTATTTT
few TRBJ1-6 TRBD1 TRBV5-4 CASSSTGGRSPLHF TGTGCCAGCAGCTCGACAGGGGGTCGTTCACCCCTCCACTTT
- TRBJ2-7 TRBD2 TRBV19 CASSIATRGGTYEQYF TGTGCCAGTAGTATAGCCACCCGCGGGGGGACCTACGAGCAGTACTTC
- TRBJ2-5 TRBD2 TRBV11-3 CASTYGASGTSETQYF TGTGCCAGCACTTACGGGGCTAGCGGGACCAGTGAGACCCAGTACTTC
- TRBJ2-7 TRBD2 TRBV7-9 CASSLPRLAGVYEQYF TGTGCCAGCAGCTTACCCCGCCTAGCGGGAGTCTACGAGCAGTACTTC
- TRBJ1-6 - TRBV30 CAWSSWGDSPLHF TGTGCCTGGAGTTCATGGGGCGATTCACCCCTCCACTTT